A selection of T cell receptor beta chains follows, all from one sample in a study of blood T cell repertoires in COVID-19. Assay used: immunoSEQ multiplex PCR; TCRdb lists only in-frame clones, some missing. The profile shows around 150,000 clones, about four fifths of them singletons. Sample: peripheral blood. These receptors were taken from a man in his sixties with active or convalescent COVID-19. The CDR3 runs from the conserved cysteine through the conserved F or W. The D gene is left open where the match is weak. Clone size is given for some rows only: seen once, a few or many times, or a class if the clone is expanded.

>-|17|TRBD2|TRBV3-1/TRBV3-2|TRBJ2-3
CASSQGLLAGGRDTQYF
TGTGCCAGCAGCCAAGGGCTCCTAGCGGGGGGGAGAGATACGCAGTATTTT
>once|18|TRBD1|TRBV15|TRBJ1-1
CATSRVDRFTVMNTEAFF
TGTGCCACCAGCAGAGTGGACAGGTTTACTGTTATGAACACTGAAGCTTTCTTT
>-|13|-|TRBV6-1|TRBJ1-2
CASSESQGYGYTF
TGTGCCAGCAGTGAGTCACAGGGCTATGGCTACACCTTC
>-|16|TRBD1|TRBV5-1|TRBJ2-7
CASSLGVGQGSFEQYF
TGCGCCAGCAGTCTGGGAGTGGGACAGGGGTCTTTTGAGCAGTACTTC
>-|15|-|TRBV5-1|TRBJ2-3
CASSLEGGSVDTQYF
TGCGCCAGCAGCTTGGAAGGAGGGAGTGTAGATACGCAGTATTTT
>-|17|-|TRBV10-1|TRBJ2-1
CASSSVVVEGHSSEQFF
TGCGCCAGCAGTTCCGTTGTTGTGGAGGGCCACTCGAGTGAGCAGTTCTTC
>-|13|TRBD2|TRBV6-5|TRBJ2-5
CASVAGGRETQYF
TGTGCCAGCGTAGCGGGGGGGCGAGAGACCCAGTACTTC
>-|13|TRBD1|TRBV28|TRBJ2-2
CASITGGFGELFF
TGTGCCAGCATTACAGGGGGCTTCGGGGAGCTGTTTTTT
>-|15|-|TRBV9|TRBJ1-6
CASGRDTPLNSPLHF
TGTGCCAGCGGGAGGGACACCCCTTTAAATTCACCCCTCCACTTT
>few|14|-|TRBV5-1|TRBJ1-1
CASSLAAVNTEAFF
TGCGCCAGCAGCTTGGCGGCGGTGAACACTGAAGCTTTCTTT
>-|18|-|TRBV3-1/TRBV3-2|TRBJ2-1
CASSQDSRFEASYNEQFF
TGTGCCAGCAGCCAAGACTCCCGGTTTGAGGCGTCCTACAATGAGCAGTTCTTC
>-|19|TRBD2|TRBV7-3|TRBJ2-2
CASSLRGLAGGLYTGELFF
TGTGCCAGCAGCTTACGGGGACTAGCGGGGGGCCTGTACACCGGGGAGCTGTTTTTT
>-|14|-|TRBV5-1|TRBJ1-1
CASSPITGRTEAFF
TGCGCCAGCAGCCCTATTACAGGGAGAACTGAAGCTTTCTTT
>-|15|TRBD1|TRBV29-1|TRBJ2-5
CSVAEGTGHQETQYF
TGCAGCGTGGCCGAGGGGACAGGCCACCAAGAGACCCAGTACTTC
>-|15|TRBD2|TRBV5-8|TRBJ2-3
CASSLRGESTDTQYF
TGTGCCAGCAGCTTGCGGGGGGAAAGCACAGATACGCAGTATTTT
>-|16|TRBD1|TRBV28|TRBJ2-2
CASKIRTGLNTGELFF
TGTGCCAGCAAGATTAGGACAGGGTTAAACACCGGGGAGCTGTTTTTT
>-|17|TRBD2|TRBV4-2|TRBJ2-7
CASSQGTSGTTRYEQYF
TGTGCCAGCAGCCAAGGGACTAGCGGGACGACCCGCTACGAGCAGTACTTC
>-|14|TRBD2|TRBV10-3|TRBJ2-3
CAISESTSGSEQYF
TGTGCCATCAGTGAGTCCACTAGCGGGAGCGAGCAGTATTTT
>-|13|TRBD1|TRBV2|TRBJ1-4
CASTRQGNEKLFF
TGTGCCAGCACACGACAGGGAAATGAAAAACTGTTTTTT
>-|13|TRBD1|TRBV20-1|TRBJ1-1
CSASRGQGSEAFF
TGCAGTGCTAGTAGAGGACAGGGGAGTGAAGCTTTCTTT
>-|14|-|TRBV5-1|TRBJ1-4
CASSLGRTNEKLFF
TGCGCCAGCAGCTTGGGGAGGACTAATGAAAAACTGTTTTTT
>-|15|TRBD1|TRBV11-2|TRBJ1-1
CASSLDSGGNTEAFF
TGTGCCAGCAGCTTAGATTCAGGGGGTAACACTGAAGCTTTCTTT
>few|15|-|TRBV11-2|TRBJ1-2
CASSFSRGHNYGYTF
TGTGCCAGCAGCTTTTCGAGGGGACATAACTATGGCTACACCTTC
>few|15|TRBD1|TRBV19|TRBJ1-6
CASRMGTGGPQPLHF
TGTGCCTCAAGAATGGGGACAGGCGGCCCTCAACCCCTCCACTTT
>-|14|-|TRBV9|TRBJ2-1
CASSVASPNNEQFF
TGTGCCAGCAGCGTAGCATCCCCAAACAATGAGCAGTTCTTC
>-|19|TRBD2|TRBV23-1|TRBJ2-3
CASSQGLAGGPSYYDTQYF
TGCGCCAGCAGTCAGGGACTAGCGGGAGGGCCGAGTTACTACGATACGCAGTATTTT
>-|13|TRBD1|TRBV28|TRBJ2-7
CASGLSGGYEQYF
TGTGCCAGCGGGCTTTCAGGGGGCTACGAGCAGTACTTC
>few|12|-|TRBV7-8|TRBJ2-7
CASSLVGNEQYF
TGTGCCAGCAGCTTGGTGGGCAACGAGCAGTACTTC
>-|14|TRBD1|TRBV6-5|TRBJ1-4
CASRRTGLNEKLFF
TGTGCCAGCAGGCGGACAGGTCTTAATGAAAAACTGTTTTTT
>-|15|-|TRBV2|TRBJ2-5
CASNGGTGYGETQYF
TGTGCCAGCAACGGAGGGACCGGCTATGGCGAGACCCAGTACTTC